The rows below give T cell receptor beta chains drawn from one sample of a study of shared clonotypes between healthy human individuals. This table comes from immunoSEQ multiplex PCR, and its TCRdb copy is limited to in-frame clones, with some not included. The sample includes 200,000 to 250,000 clones, about 65% of them seen just once. Sample: memory CD4+ T cells sorted from blood. The receptors shown here come from a man under 40 in good health. CDR3s include the opening cysteine and the closing phenylalanine or tryptophan. The D gene is left open where the match is weak. Clone size, where shown, is once, few, many, or a class for clones that have expanded.

NA	TRBV10-1	NA	TRBJ2-2	TGCGCCAGCACCCAGGGGTCCGCGAACACCGGGGAGCTGTTTTTT	CASTQGSANTGELFF
NA	TRBV5-4	once	TRBJ2-7	TGTGCCAGCAGCGGGGGCCTCGGAGGGGGCTACGAGCAGTACTTC	CASSGGLGGGYEQYF
TRBD2	TRBV11-2	NA	TRBJ2-2	TGTGCCAGCAGCTTACTCCTGGGACTAGCGGGAAGCGGGGAGCTGTTTTTT	CASSLLLGLAGSGELFF
NA	TRBV28	NA	TRBJ2-3	TGTGCCAGCAGGGCCCTCAGGGGACTCAGCACAGATACGCAGTATTTT	CASRALRGLSTDTQYF
TRBD2	TRBV19	NA	TRBJ2-1	TGTGCCAGTAGCTTGCTAGCGGGGGCGACCGATGAGCAGTTCTTC	CASSLLAGATDEQFF
TRBD1	TRBV6-6	NA	TRBJ2-1	TGTGCCAGCAGTAAAACCCAGGGGGTATTAAATGAGCAGTTCTTC	CASSKTQGVLNEQFF
TRBD2	TRBV5-1	NA	TRBJ2-5	TGCGCCAGCAGCTCGACTAGCGGCCAAGAGACCCAGTACTTC	CASSSTSGQETQYF
NA	TRBV6-5	few	TRBJ1-5	TGTGCCAGCAGATCGGGGAGTCAGCCCCAGCATTTT	CASRSGSQPQHF
TRBD2	TRBV9	NA	TRBJ2-3	TGTGCCAGCAGCGCCAGACTAGCGGGAGGGGGTACTAGCACAGATACGCAGTATTTT	CASSARLAGGGTSTDTQYF
NA	TRBV19	few	TRBJ1-1	TGTGCCAGTACCTTCATGGGCTCTGAAGCTTTCTTT	CASTFMGSEAFF
NA	TRBV7-2	NA	TRBJ2-1	TGTGCCAGCAGCTTAGGTTCCTACAATGAGCAGTTCTTC	CASSLGSYNEQFF
NA	TRBV7-8	NA	TRBJ1-2	TGTGCCAGCAGCTTAGTTGCGGTTATTAACTATGGCTACACCTTC	CASSLVAVINYGYTF
NA	TRBV27	few	TRBJ2-5	TGTGCCAGCAGCCATGGGGGTTCACAGACCCAGTACTTC	CASSHGGSQTQYF
NA	TRBV7-6	NA	TRBJ2-1	TGTGCCAGCAGCTTAGGGGCGAGGTACAATGAGCAGTTCTTC	CASSLGARYNEQFF
NA	TRBV30	NA	TRBJ1-3	TGTGCCTGGAGTGCATTATTTGGAAACACCATATATTTT	CAWSALFGNTIYF
TRBD2	TRBV28	once	TRBJ2-1	TGTGCCAGCAGTCGTCCGGGAGGGTCCTACAATGAGCAGTTCTTC	CASSRPGGSYNEQFF
TRBD2	TRBV5-1	NA	TRBJ2-2	TGCGCCAGCAGCGCCGGACTAGCGGACGGGGAGCTGTTTTTT	CASSAGLADGELFF
NA	TRBV7-6	few	TRBJ2-5	TGTGCCAGCAGCTTAGTGAGGGGGACGATAGAAGAGACCCAGTACTTC	CASSLVRGTIEETQYF
NA	TRBV2	few	TRBJ2-2	TGTGCCAGCAGTGAAGAGGGCAGGGATAACGGGGAGCTGTTTTTT	CASSEEGRDNGELFF
NA	TRBV5-5	few	TRBJ1-2	TGTGCCAGCAGCTTGGGAGAGCAGGGATTTGGCTACACCTTC	CASSLGEQGFGYTF